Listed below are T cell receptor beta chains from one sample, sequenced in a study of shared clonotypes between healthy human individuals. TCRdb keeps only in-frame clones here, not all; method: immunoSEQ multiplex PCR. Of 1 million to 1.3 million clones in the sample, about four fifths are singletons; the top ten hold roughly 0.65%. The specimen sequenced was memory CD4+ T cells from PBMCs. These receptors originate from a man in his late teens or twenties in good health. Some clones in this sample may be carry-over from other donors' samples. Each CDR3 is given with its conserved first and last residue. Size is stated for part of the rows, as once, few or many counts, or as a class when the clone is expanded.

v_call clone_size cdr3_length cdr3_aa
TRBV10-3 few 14 CAISSGDAGDTQYF
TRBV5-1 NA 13 CASSGQLNEKLFF
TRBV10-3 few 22 CAISAHTPTGPPSAAFGQPQHF
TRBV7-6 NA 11 CASSLEHEQFF
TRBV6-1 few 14 CASSELGRAGEQYF
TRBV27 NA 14 CASSEWRDAYEQYF
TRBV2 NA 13 CASNRIGDTEAFF
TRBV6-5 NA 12 CASSYLGAGYTF
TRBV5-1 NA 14 CASSLWLGSTEAFF
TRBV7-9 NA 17 CASSSQRGIGVYNEQFF
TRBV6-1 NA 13 CASNRANTGELFF
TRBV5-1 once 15 CASSSGGDWDYKLFF
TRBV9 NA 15 CASSVDSGAGNTIYF
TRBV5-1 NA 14 CASNTGGRETEAFF
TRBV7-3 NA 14 CASSFSSNQETQYF
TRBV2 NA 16 CAKGTSGGLLYNEQFF
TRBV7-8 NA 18 CASSAPSSGRANYNEQFF
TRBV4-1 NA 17 CASSPGGQGLSNQPQHF
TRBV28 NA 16 CASRKSDSFSHQPQHF
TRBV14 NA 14 CASSSQGGPYEQYF
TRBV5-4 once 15 CASSLGTGTLYEQYF